This T cell receptor (beta chain) was profiled in a study of a mutant IDH1 vaccine in newly diagnosed glioma (dated by TCRdb to the early 2020s). For the wider study: Patients were given eight vaccinations, in weeks 1, 3, 5, 7, 11, 15, 19 and 23, which matched visits V03 through V10. In the chemotherapy-containing groups, vaccination started alongside temozolomide cycles, whereas in patients who had radiotherapy alone it started 4-6 weeks after radiotherapy. The roughly 35 treated patients were roughly 60% male and around 40% female, with a mean age of approximately 40 years. Prior to enrollment, patients had been given standard therapy consisting of radiotherapy alone, temozolomide alone, or radiochemotherapy with temozolomide, with the combination given to most patients. Six visits were used for peripheral blood collection: V03 (baseline), V05, V07, V10, V12 and V13. Longitudinal TCRB deep sequencing was done for 25 treated patients, wherever samples were available for exploratory analyses. Overall study outcomes, separate from this receptor: Across multiple MHC alleles, vaccine-induced immune responses were seen in around 93% of patients. Selection of PBMC samples for TCRB deep sequencing was based on availability. Pseudoprogression appeared unrelated to alterations in the top peripheral T cell clonotypes detected by TCRB sequencing. The authors noted that analyses of patient blood samples could not be reproduced because of sample limitations.

On this clone: This receptor's antigen is unknown. Per-base quality was not reported, and no clone a single base away is much larger than it.

Reading the label with the study, this specimen's time point is: week 23, last vaccination. A 20-mer mutant IDH1 peptide at 300 micrograms in Montanide made up each vaccine dose, which was injected subcutaneously together with topical imiquimod. Donors had newly diagnosed WHO grade 3 or 4 IDH1-mutant astrocytomas with loss of nuclear ATRX. The samples were drawn from NOA16, a multicentre, single-arm, open-label phase I trial in Germany that tested a mutant IDH1 peptide vaccine in humans for the first time. Genomic DNA for TCRB sequencing was extracted from EDTA blood using the DNeasy Blood and Tissue Kit. Germline trimming: 0 bases from V, 0 bases from J; junction bases outside gene matches: 8. The germline V gene supplies CDR1 SNHLY and CDR2 FYNNEI. The CDR3 covers 19 residues, taking in both the cysteine and the phenylalanine. Only CDR3 DNA is held: 57 bases, read in frame from base 1. The method was the immunoSEQ multiplex PCR assay. Following the manufacturer's protocol, the hsTCRB Kit was used to amplify rearranged TCR beta chain sequences. An Illumina MiSeq was used to sequence the TCRB libraries. In the original analysis: The kit vendor's proprietary platform handled demultiplexing, trimming and gene mapping. TCRdb provides this immuneACCESS table in a form limited to in-frame rearrangements. Some clones are lacking; in checked studies, under half of them reflect an unresolved V gene, and why the rest are absent is not known. D and trimming were read from the DNA, whereas the V and J calls and clone size are those reported in that table. The sample profile shows 65,000 or so clones; 80% to 90% of them were found once. Of the sample, about 4% falls within the top ten clones.

Source: PBMCs, taken from a glioma patient whose treatment included an IDH1 peptide vaccine. The chain is encoded by TRBV2 joined to TRBJ1-5, with 10 bases aligning to TRBD1. The receptor was isolated from a man aged 25-45 years with glioma. The CDR3 is CASSEAPGDRGYSNQPQHF. The nucleotides read TGTGCCAGCAGTGAAGCGCCGGGGGACAGGGGTTATAGCAATCAGCCCCAGCATTTT. Beyond the CDR3, the reference TRBV2 and TRBJ1-5 genes provide the residues; the full variable domain reads: EPEVTQTPSHQVTQMGQEVILRCVPISNHLYFYWYRQILGQKVEFLVSFYNNEISEKSEIFDDQFSVERPDGSNFTLKIRSTKLEDSAMYFCASSEAPGDRGYSNQPQHFGDGTRLSIL.